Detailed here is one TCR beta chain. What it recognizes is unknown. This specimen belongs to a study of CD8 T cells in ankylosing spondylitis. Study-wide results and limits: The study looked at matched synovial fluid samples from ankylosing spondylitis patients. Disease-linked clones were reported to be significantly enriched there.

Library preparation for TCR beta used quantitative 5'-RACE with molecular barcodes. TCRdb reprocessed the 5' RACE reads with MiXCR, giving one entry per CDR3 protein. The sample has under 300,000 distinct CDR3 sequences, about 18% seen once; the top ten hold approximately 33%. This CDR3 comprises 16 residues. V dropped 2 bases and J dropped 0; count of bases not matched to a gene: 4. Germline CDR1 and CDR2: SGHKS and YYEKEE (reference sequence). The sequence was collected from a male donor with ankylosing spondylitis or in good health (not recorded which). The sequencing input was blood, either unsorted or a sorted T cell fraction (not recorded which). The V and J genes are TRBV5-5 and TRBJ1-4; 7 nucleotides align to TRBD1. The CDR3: CASSFDRVATNEKLFF. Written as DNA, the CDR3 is TGTGCCAGCAGCTTCGACAGGGTTGCAACTAATGAAAAACTGTTTTTT.